Listed here are 5 T cell receptor beta chains from one sample, sequenced in a study of cytomegalovirus exposure and HLA in healthy donors. A multiplex PCR was run with 60 Vbeta primers and 13 Jbeta primers. Assay: immunoSEQ multiplex PCR; the TCRdb copy retains only in-frame clones and omits some. Altogether about 140,000 clones are present, approximately 79% being singletons, with the ten largest covering 4.2%. The sample was PBMCs. The receptors derive from a man in his fifties or sixties in good health and CMV-seropositive.

The rearrangement uses TRBV29-1 and TRBJ1-3, with D perhaps TRBD1 (5 bases). The germline V and J ends were trimmed by 5 bases and 6 bases, with 11 bases remaining between them. The germline V gene encodes CDR1 SQVTM and CDR2 ANQGSEA. This CDR3 has 12 amino acids. The chain's CDR3 is CSVFSGLNTIYF. CDR3 coding DNA: TGCAGCGTTTTTTCAGGGTTAAACACCATATATTTT.

This sequence joins TRBV4-1 and TRBJ2-6; D is undetermined. Trimming took off 1 base at V and 0 bases at J, with 16 bases between the two ends. The CDR3 is made up of 19 amino acids. Germline assignment: CDR1 MGHRA and CDR2 YSYEKL. As DNA, the CDR3 is TGCGCCAGCAGCCAAGGTCTGAAACAGCCCGTCTCTGGGGCCAACGTCCTGACTTTC. This codes for CASSQGLKQPVSGANVLTF.

The rearrangement links TRBV29-1 to TRBJ2-7; TRBD2 matches at 11 bases. The CDR3 has 14 residues. The trim removed 4 bases at V and 4 bases at J, leaving 6 bases unmatched. CDR1 is SQVTM and CDR2 is ANQGSEA in the germline V gene. Here the CDR3 DNA reads TGCAGCGTTGGTTTACTAGCGGGAGCGTACGAGCAGTACTTC. Translation gives CSVGLLAGAYEQYF.

This clone was counted a single time. The chain couples TRBV15 to TRBJ1-6, with D possibly matching TRBD1 (6 bases). Trimming stripped 8 bases from V and 9 bases from J, with 17 bases between. From germline, CDR1 is LNHNV and CDR2 YYDKDF (reference sequence). The CDR3 totals 14 residues. CDR3 DNA sequence: TGTGCCACCGCGGACAGAGTGCTAGGTTCACCCCTCCACTTT. Amino acids: CATADRVLGSPLHF. The complete variable domain, with remaining parts taken from reference TRBV15 and TRBJ1-6, reads DAMVIQNPRYQVTQFGKPVTLSCSQTLNHNVMYWYQQKSSQAPKLLFHYYDKDFNNEADTPDNFQSRRPNTSFCFLDIRSPGLGDTAMYLCATADRVLGSPLHFGNGTRLTVT.

The V call is TRBV5-5, the J call TRBJ1-1; D is perhaps TRBD1 (5 bases). CDR3 length equals 14 residues. Trimming removed 0 bases from V and 1 base from J, with 7 bases in between. The germline CDR1 and CDR2 sequences are SGHKS and YYEKEE (reference sequence). The CDR3 DNA reads TGTGCCAGCAGCTTGGTTGACAGGAACACTGAAGCTTTCTTT. Translating it yields CASSLVDRNTEAFF.